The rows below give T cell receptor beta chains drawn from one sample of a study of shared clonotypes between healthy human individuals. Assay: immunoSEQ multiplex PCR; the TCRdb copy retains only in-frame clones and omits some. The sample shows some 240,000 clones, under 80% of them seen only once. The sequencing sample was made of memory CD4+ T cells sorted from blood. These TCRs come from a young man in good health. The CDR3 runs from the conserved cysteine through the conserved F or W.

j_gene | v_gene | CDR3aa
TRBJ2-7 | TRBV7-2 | CASSPREAYEQYF
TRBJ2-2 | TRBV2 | CATWTGLANTGELFF
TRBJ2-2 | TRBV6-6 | CASSYGLANTGELFF
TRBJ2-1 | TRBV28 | CASSLPGSSVVNEQFF
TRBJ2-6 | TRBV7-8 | CASSPLGRAPGANVLTF
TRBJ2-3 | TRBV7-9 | CASSLASGGSTDTQYF
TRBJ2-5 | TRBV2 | CATGLAGSTQETQYF
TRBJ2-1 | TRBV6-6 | CASSYSKGGRNEQFF
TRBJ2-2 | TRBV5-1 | CASKVQANTGELFF
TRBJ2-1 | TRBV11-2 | CASSLTDSYNEQFF
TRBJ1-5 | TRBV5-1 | CASSLSGLGNQPQHF
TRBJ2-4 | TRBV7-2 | CASSPGEGRAKNIQYF
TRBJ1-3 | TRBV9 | CASSTSSRVSGNTIYF
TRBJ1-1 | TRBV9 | CASSVYEGGNTEAFF
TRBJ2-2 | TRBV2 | CASSERSGELFF
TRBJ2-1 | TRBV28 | CASSTGGTEEFF
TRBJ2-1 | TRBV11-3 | CASSSRGGLAGVNEQFF
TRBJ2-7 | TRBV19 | CATSGGYEQYF
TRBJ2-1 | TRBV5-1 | CASSQRPNLDEQFF
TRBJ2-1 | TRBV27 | CASRQRGGLFLFF
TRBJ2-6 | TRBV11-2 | CASSSFRDRVPGANVLTF
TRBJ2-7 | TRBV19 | CASIGGSYEQYF
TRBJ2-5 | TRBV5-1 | CASSLGHGTGIETQYF
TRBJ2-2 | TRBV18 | CASSPWGRRLRTGELFF